This TCR beta chain was found in a study of T cell changes during pregnancy in multiple sclerosis. The length of the CDR3 is 14 residues. The V gene lost 7 bases and the J gene lost 6 bases, with 16 bases spanning the gap. Germline-derived CDR1 and CDR2 are MNHEY and SMNVEV (reference sequence). The data were produced by immunoSEQ multiplex PCR, yet TCRdb's version contains in-frame clones alone and is incomplete. The table lists 60,000 to 65,000 clones, around 91% of them singletons. The input for sequencing was peripheral blood, taken in the second trimester of pregnancy. The receptor's source is a female donor in good health, enrolled as a control in a pregnancy study. The rearrangement joins TRBV27 to TRBJ2-1; tentatively, D is TRBD2 (6 bases). This chain's CDR3 is CASTLSGSVNEQFF. The DNA for the CDR3 is TGTGCCAGCACACTTAGCGGTTCGGTCAATGAGCAGTTCTTC.